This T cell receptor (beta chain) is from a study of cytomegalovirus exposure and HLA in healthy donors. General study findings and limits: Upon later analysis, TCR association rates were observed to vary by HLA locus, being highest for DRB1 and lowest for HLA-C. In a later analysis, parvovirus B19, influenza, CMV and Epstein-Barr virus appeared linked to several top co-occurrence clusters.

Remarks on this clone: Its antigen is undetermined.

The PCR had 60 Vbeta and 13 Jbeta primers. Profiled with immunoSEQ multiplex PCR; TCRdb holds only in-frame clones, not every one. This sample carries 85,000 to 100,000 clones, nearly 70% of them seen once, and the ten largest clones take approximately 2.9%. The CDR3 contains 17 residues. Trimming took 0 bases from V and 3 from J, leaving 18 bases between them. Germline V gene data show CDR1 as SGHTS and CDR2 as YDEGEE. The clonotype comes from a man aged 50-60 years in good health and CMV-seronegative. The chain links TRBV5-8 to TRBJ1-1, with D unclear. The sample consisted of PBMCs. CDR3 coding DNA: TGTGCCAGCAGCTTGGACGCGGGGTTCCTGGGGTACACTGAAGCTTTCTTT. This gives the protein CASSLDAGFLGYTEAFF.